The present TCR beta chain was sequenced within a study of identical twins. The study, taken as a whole, reports: High-abundance cord blood beta clonotypes had fewer insertions; memory repertoires showed none.

Via MiXCR, TCRdb re-called the 5' RACE reads, giving one row per CDR3 protein. This sample has fewer than 650,000 distinct CDR3 sequences; around 7.5% occur once, and the top ten carry about 1.5%. V trimming: 3 bases; J trimming: 4 bases; junction bases outside the gene matches: 4. This CDR3 is built from 14 residues. About this clonotype itself: The antigen is undetermined.

The same sample was also used in a study of yellow fever vaccine responses in identical twins.

This TCR was sampled from a woman younger than 30 in good health. The sequencing input was PBMCs. This chain uses TRBV12-3 or TRBV12-4 with TRBJ1-2, with 8 bases that match TRBD1. The CDR3: CASSFVQGGYGYTF. The CDR3 DNA reads as TGTGCCAGCAGTTTTGTACAGGGGGGCTATGGCTACACCTTC.